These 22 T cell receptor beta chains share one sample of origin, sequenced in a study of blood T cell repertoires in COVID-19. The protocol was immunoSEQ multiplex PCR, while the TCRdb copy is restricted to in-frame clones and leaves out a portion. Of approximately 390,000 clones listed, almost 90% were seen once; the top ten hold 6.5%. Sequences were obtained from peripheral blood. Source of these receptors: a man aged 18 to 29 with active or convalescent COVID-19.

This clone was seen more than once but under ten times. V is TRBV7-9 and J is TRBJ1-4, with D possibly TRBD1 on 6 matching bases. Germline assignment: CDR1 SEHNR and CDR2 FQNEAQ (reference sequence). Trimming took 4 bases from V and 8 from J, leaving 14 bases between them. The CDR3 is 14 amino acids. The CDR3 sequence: CASSSQGSGEKLFF. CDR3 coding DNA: TGTGCCAGCAGCTCACAGGGAAGCGGAGAAAAACTGTTTTTT.

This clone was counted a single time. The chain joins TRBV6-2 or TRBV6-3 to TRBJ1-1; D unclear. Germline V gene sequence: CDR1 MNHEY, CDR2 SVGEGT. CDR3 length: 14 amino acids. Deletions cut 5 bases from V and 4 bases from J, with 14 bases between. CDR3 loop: CASSQFVAGTEAFF. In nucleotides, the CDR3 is TGTGCCAGCAGTCAGTTCGTCGCGGGCACTGAAGCTTTCTTT.

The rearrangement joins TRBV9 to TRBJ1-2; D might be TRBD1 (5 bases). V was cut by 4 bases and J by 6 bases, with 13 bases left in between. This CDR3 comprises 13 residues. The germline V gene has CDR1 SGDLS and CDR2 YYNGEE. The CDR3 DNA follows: TGTGCCAGCAGCTGGGGAGGGGCAGATGGCTACACCTTC. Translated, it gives CASSWGGADGYTF. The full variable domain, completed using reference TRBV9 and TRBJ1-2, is DSGVTQTPKHLITATGQRVTLRCSPRSGDLSVYWYQQSLDQGLQFLIQYYNGEERAKGNILERFSAQQFPDLHSELNLSSLELGDSALYFCASSWGGADGYTFGSGTRLTVV.

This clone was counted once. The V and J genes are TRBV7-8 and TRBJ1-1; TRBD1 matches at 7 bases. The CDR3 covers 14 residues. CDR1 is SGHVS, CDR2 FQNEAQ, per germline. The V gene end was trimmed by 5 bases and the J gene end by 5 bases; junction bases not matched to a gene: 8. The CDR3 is CASSLTGPGTEAFF. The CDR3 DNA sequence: TGTGCCAGCAGCCTGACAGGGCCTGGTACTGAAGCTTTCTTT.

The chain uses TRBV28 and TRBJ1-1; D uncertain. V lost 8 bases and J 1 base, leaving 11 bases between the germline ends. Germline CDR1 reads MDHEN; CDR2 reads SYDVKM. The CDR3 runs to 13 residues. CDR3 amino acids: CASLNWRNTEAFF. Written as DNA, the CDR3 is TGTGCCAGCCTAAATTGGAGGAACACTGAAGCTTTCTTT.

The CDR3 protein is CAWGTPNTEAFF. The CDR3 region has the DNA TGTGCCTGGGGGACACCGAACACTGAAGCTTTCTTT. This chain uses TRBV30 with TRBJ1-1; the D gene is possibly TRBD1 (6 bases). CDR1 and CDR2 from the germline V gene are GTSNPN and SVGIG (reference sequence). CDR3 length equals 12 residues. V dropped 5 bases and J dropped 1 base, with 8 bases sitting between them.

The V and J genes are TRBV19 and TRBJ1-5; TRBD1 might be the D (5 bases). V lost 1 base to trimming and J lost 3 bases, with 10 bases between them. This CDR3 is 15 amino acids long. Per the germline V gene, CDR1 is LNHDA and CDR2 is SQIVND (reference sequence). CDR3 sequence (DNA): TGTGCCAGTAGTATAGTCAGGGAATACAATCAGCCCCAGCATTTT. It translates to CASSIVREYNQPQHF. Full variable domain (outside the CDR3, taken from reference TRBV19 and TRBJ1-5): DGGITQSPKYLFRKEGQNVTLSCEQNLNHDAMYWYRQDPGQGLRLIYYSQIVNDFQKGDIAEGYSVSREKKESFPLTVTSAQKNPTAFYLCASSIVREYNQPQHFGDGTRLSIL.

CDR3 nucleotide sequence: TGTGCCAGCAGTTACTCGGAGGGGTCGGTCTATGGCTACACCTTC. Protein sequence: CASSYSEGSVYGYTF. The chain carries TRBV6-5 and TRBJ1-2, with D possibly being TRBD1 (5 bases). The ends were cut back, 0 bases at V and 4 bases at J, with 12 bases in the middle. The V gene's germline CDR1 is MNHEY and CDR2 SVGAGI. CDR3 length equals 15 residues.

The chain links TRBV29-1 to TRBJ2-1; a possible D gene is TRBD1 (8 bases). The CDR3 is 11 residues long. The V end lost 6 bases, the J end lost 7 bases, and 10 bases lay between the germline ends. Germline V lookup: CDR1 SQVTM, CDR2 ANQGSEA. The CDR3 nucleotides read TGCAGCGTACAGGGGGGGAATGAGCAGTTCTTC. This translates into CSVQGGNEQFF.

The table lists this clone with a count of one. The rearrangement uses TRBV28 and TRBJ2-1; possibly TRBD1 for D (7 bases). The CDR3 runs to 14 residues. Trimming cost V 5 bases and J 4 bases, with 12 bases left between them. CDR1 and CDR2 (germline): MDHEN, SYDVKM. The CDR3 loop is CASSLQGTYNEQFF. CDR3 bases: TGTGCCAGCAGTCTACAGGGGACTTACAATGAGCAGTTCTTC.

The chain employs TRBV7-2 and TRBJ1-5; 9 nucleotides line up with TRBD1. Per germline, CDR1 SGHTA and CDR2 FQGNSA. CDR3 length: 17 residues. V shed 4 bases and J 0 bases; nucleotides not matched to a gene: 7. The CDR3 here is CASSSKGTGNSNQPQHF. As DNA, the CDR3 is TGTGCCAGCAGCTCTAAGGGGACAGGGAATAGCAATCAGCCCCAGCATTTT.

The CDR3, as DNA: TGTGCCAGCAGCTTAGCGGGAGTCCCAGAGACCCAGTACTTC. Amino acid sequence: CASSLAGVPETQYF. This chain uses TRBV7-9 with TRBJ2-5; D perhaps matches TRBD2 (5 bases). In germline, CDR1 is SEHNR, CDR2 FQNEAQ (reference sequence). The V gene lost 0 bases and the J gene lost 4 bases, with 9 bases spanning the gap. This CDR3 contains 14 residues.

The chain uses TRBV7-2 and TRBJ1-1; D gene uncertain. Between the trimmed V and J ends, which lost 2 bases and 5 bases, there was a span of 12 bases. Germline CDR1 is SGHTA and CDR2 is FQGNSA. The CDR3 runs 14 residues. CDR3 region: CASSLRARETEAFF. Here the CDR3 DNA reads TGTGCCAGCAGCTTAAGGGCGAGGGAGACTGAAGCTTTCTTT.

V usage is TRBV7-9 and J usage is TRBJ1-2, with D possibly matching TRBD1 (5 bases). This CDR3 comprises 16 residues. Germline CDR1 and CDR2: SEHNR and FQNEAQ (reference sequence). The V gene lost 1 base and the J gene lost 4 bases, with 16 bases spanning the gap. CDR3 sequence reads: CASSLVGDSDFYGYTF. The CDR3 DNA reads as TGTGCCAGCAGCTTAGTGGGGGACTCCGATTTCTATGGCTACACCTTC. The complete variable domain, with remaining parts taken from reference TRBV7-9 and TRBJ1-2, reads DTGVSQNPRHKITKRGQNVTFRCDPISEHNRLYWYRQTLGQGPEFLTYFQNEAQLEKSRLLSDRFSAERPKGSFSTLEIQRTEQGDSAMYLCASSLVGDSDFYGYTFGSGTRLTVV.

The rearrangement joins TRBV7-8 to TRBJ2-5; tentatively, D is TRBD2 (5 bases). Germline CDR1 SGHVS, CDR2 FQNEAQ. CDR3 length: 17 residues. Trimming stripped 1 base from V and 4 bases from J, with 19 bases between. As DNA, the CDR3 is TGTGCCAGCAGCTTAGATGTTGAGGGCGGCTTTCGAGAGACCCAGTACTTC. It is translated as CASSLDVEGGFRETQYF. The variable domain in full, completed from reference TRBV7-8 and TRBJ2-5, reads GAGVSQSPRYKVAKRGQDVALRCDPISGHVSLFWYQQALGQGPEFLTYFQNEAQLDKSGLPSDRFFAERPEGSVSTLKIQRTQQEDSAVYLCASSLDVEGGFRETQYFGPGTRLLVL.

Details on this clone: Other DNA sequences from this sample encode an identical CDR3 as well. For the CDR3, the DNA is TGTGCCAGCAGTTTATCCGGGTCCGGAAACACCATATATTTT. It encodes CASSLSGSGNTIYF. The chain combines TRBV28 with TRBJ1-3; no clear D gene. Germline-derived CDR1 and CDR2 are MDHEN and SYDVKM. V dropped 1 base and J dropped 4 bases, with 8 bases sitting between them. CDR3 size: 14 residues.

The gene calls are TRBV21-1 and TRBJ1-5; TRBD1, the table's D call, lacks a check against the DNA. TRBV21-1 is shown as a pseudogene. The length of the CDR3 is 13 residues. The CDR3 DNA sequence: TGTGCCAGCAGCGCCACAGGGGACCAGCCCCAGCATTTT. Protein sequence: CASSATGDQPQHF.

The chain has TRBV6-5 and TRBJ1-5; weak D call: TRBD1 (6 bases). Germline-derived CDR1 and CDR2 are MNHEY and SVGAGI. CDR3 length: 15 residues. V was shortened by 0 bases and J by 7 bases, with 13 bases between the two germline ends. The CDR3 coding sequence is TGTGCCAGCAGTTACTCAGCGGGGGGCGGGCAGCCCCAGCATTTT. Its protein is CASSYSAGGGQPQHF.

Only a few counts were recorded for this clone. The CDR3 DNA reads TGCAGCGCGCGGACAGGGGTAGCTGAAAAACTGTTTTTT. The encoded protein is CSARTGVAEKLFF. The chain has TRBV29-1 and TRBJ1-4; 9 positions agree with TRBD1. V lost 7 bases and J lost 7; bases outside the gene matches: 7. CDR1 is SQVTM, CDR2 ANQGSEA, per germline. The CDR3 has 13 amino acids.

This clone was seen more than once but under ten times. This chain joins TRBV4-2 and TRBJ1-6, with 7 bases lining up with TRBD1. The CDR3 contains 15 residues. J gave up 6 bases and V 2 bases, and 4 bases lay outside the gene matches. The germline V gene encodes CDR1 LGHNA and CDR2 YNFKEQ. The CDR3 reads CASSQWDSINSPLHF. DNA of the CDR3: TGTGCCAGCAGCCAATGGGACAGCATTAATTCACCCCTCCACTTT.

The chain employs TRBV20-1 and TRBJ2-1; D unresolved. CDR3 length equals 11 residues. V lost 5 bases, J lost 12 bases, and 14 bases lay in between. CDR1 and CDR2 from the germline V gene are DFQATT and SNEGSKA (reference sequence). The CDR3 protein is CSAFPTGSQFF. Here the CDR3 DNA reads TGCAGTGCTTTCCCGACTGGGTCGCAGTTCTTC.

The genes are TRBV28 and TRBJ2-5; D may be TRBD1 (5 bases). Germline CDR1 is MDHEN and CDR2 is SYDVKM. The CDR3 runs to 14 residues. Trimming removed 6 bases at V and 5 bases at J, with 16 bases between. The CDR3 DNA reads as TGTGCCAGCAGCCGGACATCGGGTTGGGAGACCCAGTACTTC. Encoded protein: CASSRTSGWETQYF. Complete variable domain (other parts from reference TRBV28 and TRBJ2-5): DVKVTQSSRYLVKRTGEKVFLECVQDMDHENMFWYRQDPGLGLRLIYFSYDVKMKEKGDIPEGYSVSREKKERFSLILESASTNQTSMYLCASSRTSGWETQYFGPGTRLLVL.